These T cell receptor beta chains were read from a single sample in a study of shared clonotypes between healthy human individuals. Sequenced by immunoSEQ multiplex PCR; TCRdb stores in-frame clones only, minus some. Among hundreds of thousands of clones, approximately 97% were seen once, and the ten largest hold around 0.057%. Sequenced sample: naive CD4+ T cells sorted from blood. These TCRs come from a woman aged 25-40 years in good health. Each CDR3 is given with its conserved first and last residue. Fields, in order: V gene, J gene, clone size, CDR3 protein. Clone size appears in some rows only: once, few, many, or a class for an expanded clone.

>TRBV27|TRBJ2-7|-
CASWRDGLYEQYF
>TRBV5-4|TRBJ2-1|-
CASSLAGGGNEQFF
>TRBV7-9|TRBJ1-2|-
CASRPQGALWNGYTF
>TRBV5-1|TRBJ1-1|-
CASSLAGGINTEAFF
>TRBV28|TRBJ2-1|-
CASSPGGPGLNEQFF
>TRBV7-6|TRBJ2-1|-
CASSLEWSGSIYEQFF
>TRBV4-1|TRBJ2-2|once
CASSLERIGELFF
>TRBV6-1|TRBJ1-6|-
CASMRRTDNNSPLHF
>TRBV19|TRBJ1-5|-
CASSIGRVEQPQHF
>TRBV6-6|TRBJ2-7|-
CASRRGLLGYYEQYF
>TRBV7-9|TRBJ2-7|-
CASSLLGQGASDFFYEQYF
>TRBV9|TRBJ1-3|-
CASSVEQGHSGNTIYF
>TRBV6-6|TRBJ2-7|-
CASTRQRELGEQYF
>TRBV5-8|TRBJ1-1|once
CASRYFGVVEAFF
>TRBV27|TRBJ2-1|-
CASSLDPYGRNEQFF
>TRBV10-2|TRBJ1-5|-
CASSGQINQPQHF
>TRBV28|TRBJ2-1|-
CASTSSGRSKYNEQFF
>TRBV10-3|TRBJ2-1|-
CAISDSLAGGNEQFF
>TRBV28|TRBJ1-1|-
CASREIVTYPKAFF
>TRBV7-6|TRBJ2-2|-
CASSSRGTGELFF
>TRBV19|TRBJ1-1|-
CASRAGLWTEAFF
>TRBV6-5|TRBJ1-1|once
CASIFTEAFF
>TRBV29-1|TRBJ1-5|once
CSVGQETASNQPQHF
>TRBV5-1|TRBJ2-2|once
CASSLTAPGNTGELFF
>TRBV6-1|TRBJ2-3|-
CASKLRGRGSDTQYF
>TRBV4-1|TRBJ2-2|-
CATRTTQNTGELFF
>TRBV7-7|TRBJ2-5|-
CASSLGFVGQETQYF
>TRBV18|TRBJ1-5|-
CASSPFRQSNQPQHF
>TRBV15|TRBJ2-5|-
CATSAGTSGRVETQYF
>TRBV18|TRBJ2-7|once
CASSPTGTYEQYF
>TRBV7-9|TRBJ2-1|-
CASSLGYPAPLYNEQFF
>TRBV6-5|TRBJ1-6|-
CASSRTINSPLHF
>TRBV5-1|TRBJ2-7|-
CASSHPTSGNSYEQYF
>TRBV28|TRBJ2-6|-
CASSLTRSSGANVLTF
>TRBV19|TRBJ2-1|-
CASTPKDRVNEQFF
>TRBV5-4|TRBJ2-3|-
CASSKRAEHTDTQYF
>TRBV6-5|TRBJ1-1|-
CASSRGDEAFF
>TRBV1|TRBJ1-2|-
CTSSQEINYGYTF
>TRBV5-1|TRBJ2-5|-
CASSQTGPETQYF
>TRBV28|TRBJ2-7|-
CASSFLGQNEDHEQYF
>TRBV19|TRBJ2-6|-
CASSIVGRVISGANVLTF
>TRBV6-6|TRBJ2-5|-
CASSIDRVYQETQYF
>TRBV28|TRBJ2-5|-
CASSTGQGEETQYF
>TRBV4-2|TRBJ2-1|-
CASSPVPGLAGGRYNEQFF
>TRBV6-5|TRBJ2-7|-
CASGFSSYEQYF
>TRBV10-3|TRBJ1-2|once
CAINGHENINYGYTF
>TRBV10-1|TRBJ2-7|-
CASSESYLYEQYF
>TRBV6-4|TRBJ2-4|-
CASSDPLGTSGSLLIAKNIQYF
>TRBV19|-|-
CASSPKTGAVYEQYF
>TRBV11-1|TRBJ1-5|-
CASSKDSNQPQHF